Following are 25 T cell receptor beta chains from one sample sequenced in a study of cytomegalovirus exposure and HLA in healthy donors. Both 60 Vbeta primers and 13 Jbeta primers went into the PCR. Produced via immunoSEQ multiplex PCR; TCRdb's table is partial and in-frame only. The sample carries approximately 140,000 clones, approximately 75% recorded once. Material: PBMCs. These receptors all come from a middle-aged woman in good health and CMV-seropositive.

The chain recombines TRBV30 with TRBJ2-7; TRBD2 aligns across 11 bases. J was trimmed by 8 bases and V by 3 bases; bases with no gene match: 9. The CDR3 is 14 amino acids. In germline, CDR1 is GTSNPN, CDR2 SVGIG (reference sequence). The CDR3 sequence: CAWSIAGGPSQQYF. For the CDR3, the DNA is TGTGCCTGGAGCATAGCGGGGGGGCCCTCCCAGCAGTACTTC.

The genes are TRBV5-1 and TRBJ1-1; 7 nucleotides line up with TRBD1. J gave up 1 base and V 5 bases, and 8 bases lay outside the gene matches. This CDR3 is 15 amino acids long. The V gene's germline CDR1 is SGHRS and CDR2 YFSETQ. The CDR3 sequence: CASRRPGGPNTEAFF. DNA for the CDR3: TGCGCCAGCAGACGGCCAGGGGGTCCGAACACTGAAGCTTTCTTT.

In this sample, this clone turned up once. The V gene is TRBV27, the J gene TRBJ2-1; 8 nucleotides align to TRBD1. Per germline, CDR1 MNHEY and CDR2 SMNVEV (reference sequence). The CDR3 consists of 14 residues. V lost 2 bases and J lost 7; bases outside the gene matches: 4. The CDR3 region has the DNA TGTGCCAGCAGTTTAAACAGGGGGTTAAATGAGCAGTTCTTC. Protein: CASSLNRGLNEQFF.

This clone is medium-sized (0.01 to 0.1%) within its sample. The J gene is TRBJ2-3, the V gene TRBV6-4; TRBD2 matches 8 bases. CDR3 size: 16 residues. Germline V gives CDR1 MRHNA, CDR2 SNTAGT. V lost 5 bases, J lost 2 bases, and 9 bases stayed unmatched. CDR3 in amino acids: CASSPGLDSPTDTQYF. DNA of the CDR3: TGTGCCAGCAGTCCGGGACTAGACTCGCCCACAGATACGCAGTATTTT.

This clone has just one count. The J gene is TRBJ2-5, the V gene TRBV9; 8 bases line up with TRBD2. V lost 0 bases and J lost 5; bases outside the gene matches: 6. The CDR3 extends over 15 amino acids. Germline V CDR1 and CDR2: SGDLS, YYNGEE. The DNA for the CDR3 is TGTGCCAGCAGCGTAGCCGCCCGGGGGGGGGAGACCCAGTACTTC. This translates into CASSVAARGGETQYF.

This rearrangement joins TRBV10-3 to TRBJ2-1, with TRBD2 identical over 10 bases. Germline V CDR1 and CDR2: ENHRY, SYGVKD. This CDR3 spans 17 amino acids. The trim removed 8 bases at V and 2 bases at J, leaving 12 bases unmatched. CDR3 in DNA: TGTGCCATCGGGGCCTACCCGAGCGGGGGGGCCTACAATGAGCAGTTCTTC. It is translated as CAIGAYPSGGAYNEQFF.

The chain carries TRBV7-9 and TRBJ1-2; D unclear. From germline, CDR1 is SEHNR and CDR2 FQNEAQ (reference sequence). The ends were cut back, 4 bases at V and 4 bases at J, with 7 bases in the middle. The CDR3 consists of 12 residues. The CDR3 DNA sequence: TGTGCCAGCAGCTCAATTAGCTATGGCTACACCTTC. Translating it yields CASSSISYGYTF.

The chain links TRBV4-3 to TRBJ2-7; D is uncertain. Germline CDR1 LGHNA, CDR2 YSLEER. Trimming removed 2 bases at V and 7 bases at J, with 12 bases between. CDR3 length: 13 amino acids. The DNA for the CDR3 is TGCGCCAGCAGCCAATCGGTGACTCGAGAGCAGTACTTC. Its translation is CASSQSVTREQYF.

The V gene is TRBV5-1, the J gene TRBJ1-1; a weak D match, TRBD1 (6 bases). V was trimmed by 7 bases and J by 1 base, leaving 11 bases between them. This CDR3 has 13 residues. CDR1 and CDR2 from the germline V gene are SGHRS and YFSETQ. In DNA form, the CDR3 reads TGCGCCAGCCGGGTGGACAGGAACACTGAAGCTTTCTTT. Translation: CASRVDRNTEAFF.

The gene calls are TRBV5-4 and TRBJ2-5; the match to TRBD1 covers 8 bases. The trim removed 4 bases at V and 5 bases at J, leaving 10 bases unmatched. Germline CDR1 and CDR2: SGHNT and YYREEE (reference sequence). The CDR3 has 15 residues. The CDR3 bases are TGTGCCAGCAGCCGGCGGGACAGGAAGGATGAGACCCAGTACTTC. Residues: CASSRRDRKDETQYF.

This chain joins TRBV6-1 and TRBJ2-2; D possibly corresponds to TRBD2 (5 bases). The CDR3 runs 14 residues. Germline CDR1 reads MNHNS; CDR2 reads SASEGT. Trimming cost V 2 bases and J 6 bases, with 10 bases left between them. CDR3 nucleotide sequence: TGTGCCAGCAGTGAACTACTAGGAGCCGGGGAGCTGTTTTTT. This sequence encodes CASSELLGAGELFF.

CDR3 sequence: CASSVLPGDTEAFF. CDR3 coding DNA: TGCGCCAGCAGCGTCCTCCCGGGGGATACTGAAGCTTTCTTT. The chain is built from TRBV4-1 and TRBJ1-1; a possible D gene is TRBD1 (5 bases). V was clipped by 5 bases and J by 5 bases, with 15 bases between them. Germline V lookup: CDR1 MGHRA, CDR2 YSYEKL. The CDR3 is made up of 14 amino acids.

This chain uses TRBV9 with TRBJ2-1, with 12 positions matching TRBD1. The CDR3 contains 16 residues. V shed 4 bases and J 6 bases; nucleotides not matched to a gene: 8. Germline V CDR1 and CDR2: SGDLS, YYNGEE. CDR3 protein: CASSSFRDRGPNEQFF. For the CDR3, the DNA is TGTGCCAGCAGCTCCTTCCGGGACAGGGGGCCCAATGAGCAGTTCTTC.

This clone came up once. CDR3 nucleotide sequence: TGCGCCAGCAGCTCTCTAATGGACTCCATTACTTACACAGATACGCAGTATTTT. Protein product: CASSSLMDSITYTDTQYF. The genes are TRBV5-1 and TRBJ2-3; D perhaps matches TRBD2 (5 bases). The V gene lost 3 bases and the J gene lost 2 bases, with 22 bases spanning the gap. The CDR3 spans 18 residues. CDR1 and CDR2 from the germline V gene are SGHRS and YFSETQ. The entire variable domain, with the rest obtained from reference TRBV5-1 and TRBJ2-3, is as follows: KAGVTQTPRYLIKTRGQQVTLSCSPISGHRSVSWYQQTPGQGLQFLFEYFSETQRNKGNFPGRFSGRQFSNSRSEMNVSTLELGDSALYLCASSSLMDSITYTDTQYFGPGTRLTVL.

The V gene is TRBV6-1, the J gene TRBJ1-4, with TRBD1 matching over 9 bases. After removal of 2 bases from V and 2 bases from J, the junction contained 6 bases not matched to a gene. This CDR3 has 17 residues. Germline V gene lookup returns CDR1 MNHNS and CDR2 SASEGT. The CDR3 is CASSEMGQGFTNEKLFF. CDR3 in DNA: TGTGCCAGCAGTGAAATGGGACAGGGTTTCACTAATGAAAAACTGTTTTTT.

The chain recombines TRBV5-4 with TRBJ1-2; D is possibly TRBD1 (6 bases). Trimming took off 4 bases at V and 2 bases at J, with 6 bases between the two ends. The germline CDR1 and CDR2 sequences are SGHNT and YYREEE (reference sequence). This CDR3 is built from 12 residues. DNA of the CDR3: TGTGCCAGCAGCGGACAGAACTATGGCTACACCTTC. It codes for CASSGQNYGYTF.

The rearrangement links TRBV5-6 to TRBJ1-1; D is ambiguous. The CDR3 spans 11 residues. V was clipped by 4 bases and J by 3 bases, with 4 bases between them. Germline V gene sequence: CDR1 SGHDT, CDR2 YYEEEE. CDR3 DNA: TGTGCCAGCAGCCTCCACACTGAAGCTTTCTTT. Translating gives CASSLHTEAFF.

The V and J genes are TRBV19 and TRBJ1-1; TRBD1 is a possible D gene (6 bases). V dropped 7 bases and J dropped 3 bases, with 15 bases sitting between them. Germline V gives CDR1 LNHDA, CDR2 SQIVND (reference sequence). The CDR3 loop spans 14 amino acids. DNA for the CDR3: TGTGCCAGTACCTTGGACAGTCAACACACTGAAGCTTTCTTT. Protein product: CASTLDSQHTEAFF.

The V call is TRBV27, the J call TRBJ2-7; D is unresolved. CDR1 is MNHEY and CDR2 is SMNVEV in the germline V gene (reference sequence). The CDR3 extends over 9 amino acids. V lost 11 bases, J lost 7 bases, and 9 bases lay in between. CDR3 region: CAPRAEQYF. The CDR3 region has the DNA TGTGCCCCTCGAGCGGAGCAGTACTTC.

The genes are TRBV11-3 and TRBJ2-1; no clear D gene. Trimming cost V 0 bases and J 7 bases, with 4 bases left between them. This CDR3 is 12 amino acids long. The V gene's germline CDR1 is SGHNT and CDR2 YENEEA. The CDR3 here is CASSLDSNEQFF. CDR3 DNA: TGTGCCAGCAGCTTAGACTCTAATGAGCAGTTCTTC. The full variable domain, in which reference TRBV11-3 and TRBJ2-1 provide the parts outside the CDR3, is EAGVVQSPRYKIIEKKQPVAFWCNPISGHNTLYWYLQNLGQGPELLIRYENEEAVDDSQLPKDRFSAERLKGVDSTLKIQPAELGDSAVYLCASSLDSNEQFFGPGTRLTVL.

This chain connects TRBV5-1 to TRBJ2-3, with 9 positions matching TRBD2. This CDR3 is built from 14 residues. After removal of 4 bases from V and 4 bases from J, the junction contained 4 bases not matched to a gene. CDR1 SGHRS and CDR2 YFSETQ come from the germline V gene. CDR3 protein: CASSPGTSSDTQYF. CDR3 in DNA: TGCGCCAGCAGCCCAGGGACTAGCTCAGATACGCAGTATTTT.

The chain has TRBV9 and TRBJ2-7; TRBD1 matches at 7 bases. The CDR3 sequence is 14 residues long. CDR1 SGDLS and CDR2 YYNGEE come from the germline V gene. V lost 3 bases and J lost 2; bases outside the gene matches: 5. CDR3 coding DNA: TGTGCCAGCAGCGCGAGACAGGGAGCCTACGAGCAGTACTTC. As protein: CASSARQGAYEQYF. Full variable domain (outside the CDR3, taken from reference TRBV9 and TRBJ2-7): DSGVTQTPKHLITATGQRVTLRCSPRSGDLSVYWYQQSLDQGLQFLIQYYNGEERAKGNILERFSAQQFPDLHSELNLSSLELGDSALYFCASSARQGAYEQYFGPGTRLTVT.

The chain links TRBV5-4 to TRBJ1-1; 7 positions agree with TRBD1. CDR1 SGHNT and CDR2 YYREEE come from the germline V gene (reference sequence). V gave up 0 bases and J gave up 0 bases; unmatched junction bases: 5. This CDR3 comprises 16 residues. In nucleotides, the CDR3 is TGTGCCAGCAGCTTGGGAGGGGGCGGGATGAACACTGAAGCTTTCTTT. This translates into CASSLGGGGMNTEAFF.

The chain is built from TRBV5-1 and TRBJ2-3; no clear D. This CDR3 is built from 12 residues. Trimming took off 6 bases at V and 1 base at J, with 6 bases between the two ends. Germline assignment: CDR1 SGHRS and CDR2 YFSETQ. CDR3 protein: CASIEGTDTQYF. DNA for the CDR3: TGCGCCAGCATTGAGGGCACAGATACGCAGTATTTT.

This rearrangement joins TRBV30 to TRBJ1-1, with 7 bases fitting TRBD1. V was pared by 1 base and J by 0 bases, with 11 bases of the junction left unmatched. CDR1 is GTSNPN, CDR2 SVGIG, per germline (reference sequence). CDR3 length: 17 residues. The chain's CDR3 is CAWSGGGRERMNTEAFF. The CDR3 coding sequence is TGTGCCTGGAGTGGAGGGGGCAGGGAGAGGATGAACACTGAAGCTTTCTTT.